This T cell receptor (beta chain) was documented in a study of CD8 T cells in ankylosing spondylitis. Points from the study as a whole: What seemed typical of ankylosing spondylitis blood was a TCR beta motif built from roughly 8 highly homologous variants.

In making TCR beta libraries, quantitative 5'-RACE with molecular barcodes was used. MiXCR, run by TCRdb on the 5' RACE reads, gives a single entry per CDR3 protein. Among 200,000 to 250,000 distinct CDR3 sequences listed, 7% to 8% were seen once. This clonotype was seen only a few times. Its specificity is not known. Germline lookup yields CDR1 SGHDT and CDR2 YYEEEE. The CDR3 loop spans 18 amino acids. With V trimmed by 0 bases and J by 2 bases, 10 bases remained unmatched. The chain couples TRBV5-6 to TRBJ1-3; 8 bases line up with TRBD1. This receptor was identified in a male donor with ankylosing spondylitis. The sequencing sample was made of blood, either unsorted or a sorted T cell fraction (not recorded which). DNA for the CDR3: TGTGCCAGCAGCTTGGCGGTGGGGACAGGTTTCGCTGGAAACACCATATATTTT. Amino acid sequence: CASSLAVGTGFAGNTIYF.